This paragraph covers one TCR beta chain sequence. This entry is derived from a study of blood T cell repertoires in COVID-19. The table came from immunoSEQ multiplex PCR; TCRdb's copy has only in-frame clones and leaves some out. This sample carries 310,000 or so clones, 87% of them seen once, and the ten largest clones take around 6%. Cohort 3 donors counted as recovered after two negative PCRs, clearance, or resolved symptoms. This TCR was sampled from a woman under 40 who had recovered from COVID-19. Sequences were obtained from PBMCs or T cells enriched from blood (not recorded which).

The CDR3 sequence is CASSLAGTTAGVDEQYF. DNA of the CDR3: TGCGCCAGCAGCTTGGCCGGGACTACGGCCGGGGTAGACGAGCAGTACTTC. V is TRBV5-1 and J is TRBJ2-7, with TRBD2 matching 7 bases. Unmatched junction bases numbered 14, after V lost 0 bases and J lost 5 bases. The germline CDR1 and CDR2 sequences are SGHRS and YFSETQ. The CDR3 extends over 17 amino acids.